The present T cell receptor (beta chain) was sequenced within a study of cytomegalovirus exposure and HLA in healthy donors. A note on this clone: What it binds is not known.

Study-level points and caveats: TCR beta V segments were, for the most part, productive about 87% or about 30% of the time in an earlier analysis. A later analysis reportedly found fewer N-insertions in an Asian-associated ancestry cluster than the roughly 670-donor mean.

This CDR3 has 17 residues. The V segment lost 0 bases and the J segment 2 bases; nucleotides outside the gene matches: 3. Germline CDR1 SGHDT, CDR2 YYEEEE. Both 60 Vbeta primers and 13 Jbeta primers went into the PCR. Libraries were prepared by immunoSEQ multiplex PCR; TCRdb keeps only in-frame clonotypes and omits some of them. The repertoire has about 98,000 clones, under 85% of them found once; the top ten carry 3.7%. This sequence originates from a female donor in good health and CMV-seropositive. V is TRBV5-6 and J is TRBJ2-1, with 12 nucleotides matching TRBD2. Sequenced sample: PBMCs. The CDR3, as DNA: TGTGCCAGCAGCTTGGTGGCTAGCGGGGGGGCCTACAATGAGCAGTTCTTC. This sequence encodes CASSLVASGGAYNEQFF.